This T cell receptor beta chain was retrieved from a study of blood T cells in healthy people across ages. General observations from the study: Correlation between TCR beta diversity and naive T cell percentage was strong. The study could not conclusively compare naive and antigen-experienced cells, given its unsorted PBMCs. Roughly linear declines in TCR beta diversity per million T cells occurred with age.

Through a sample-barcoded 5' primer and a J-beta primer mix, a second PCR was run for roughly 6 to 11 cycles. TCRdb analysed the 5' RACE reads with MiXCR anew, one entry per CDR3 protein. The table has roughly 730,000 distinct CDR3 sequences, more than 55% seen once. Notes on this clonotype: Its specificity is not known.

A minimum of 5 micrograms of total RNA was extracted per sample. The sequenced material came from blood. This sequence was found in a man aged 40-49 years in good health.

The CDR3 sequence is CASSFGLIETYEQYF. Written as DNA, the CDR3 is TGTGCCAGCAGCTTCGGACTCATCGAAACATACGAGCAGTACTTC. The chain has TRBV11-1 and TRBJ2-7, with D possibly being TRBD2 (5 bases). V gave up 3 bases and J gave up 4 bases, with 16 bases separating them. The CDR3 has 15 amino acids. Germline V gene sequence: CDR1 SGHAT, CDR2 FQDESV (reference sequence).